In this sample, the clone carrying this TCR beta chain turned up once. The antigen is unknown. These data originate in a study of siplizumab effects on memory and regulatory T cells. Produced via immunoSEQ multiplex PCR; TCRdb's table is partial and in-frame only. The sample holds just over 60,000 clones, approximately 79% seen once. Germline CDR1 reads LNHDA; CDR2 reads SQIVND (reference sequence). The CDR3 spans 11 residues. V shed 8 bases and J shed 3 bases, with 7 bases lying between them. Sequencing of unstimulated naive, memory, effector memory and TEMRA subsets was performed in three donor pairs. Findings of the study overall: Neither a naive nor a memory phenotype was assignable to roughly 75-97% of proliferating CD4+ or CD8+ clones.

The J gene is TRBJ1-1, the V gene TRBV19; no clear D gene. The sequenced sample was memory CD4+ T cells sorted from blood. This TCR came from a human donor in good health. CDR3 loop: CASATDTEAFF. The DNA of the CDR3 is TGTGCCAGTGCCACGGACACTGAAGCTTTCTTT. Variable domain in full (rest from reference TRBV19 and TRBJ1-1): DGGITQSPKYLFRKEGQNVTLSCEQNLNHDAMYWYRQDPGQGLRLIYYSQIVNDFQKGDIAEGYSVSREKKESFPLTVTSAQKNPTAFYLCASATDTEAFFGQGTRLTVV.